A selection of T cell receptor beta chains follows, all from one sample in a study of blood T cell repertoires in COVID-19. Repertoires were generated with immunoSEQ multiplex PCR, while TCRdb's copy carries only in-frame clones and drops some. The sample carries 150,000 to 200,000 clones, 60% to 80% recorded once. Sequenced: peripheral blood. The receptors here all came from a man between 60 and 75 years old with active or convalescent COVID-19. Both conserved end residues are part of each CDR3. A D gene is named only where the DNA matches it firmly. Rows give clone size only sometimes, using once, few, many, or a class for an expanded clone.

d_gene: .; j_gene: TRBJ1-5; abundance: .; v_gene: TRBV30; CDR3aa: CAWGTSDSQPQHF; CDR3nt: TGTGCCTGGGGGACTTCGGATAGTCAGCCCCAGCATTTT
d_gene: TRBD1; j_gene: TRBJ2-1; abundance: .; v_gene: TRBV25-1; CDR3aa: CASSESYRQGNEQFF; CDR3nt: TGTGCCAGCAGTGAATCCTATCGACAGGGAAATGAGCAGTTCTTC
d_gene: .; j_gene: TRBJ2-3; abundance: .; v_gene: TRBV2; CDR3aa: CASSERDSWGTDTQYF; CDR3nt: TGTGCCAGCAGTGAACGGGACTCATGGGGCACAGATACGCAGTATTTT
d_gene: TRBD2; j_gene: TRBJ2-1; abundance: .; v_gene: TRBV3-1/TRBV3-2; CDR3aa: CASSSTTSGNNEQFF; CDR3nt: TGTGCCAGCAGCTCGACGACTAGCGGGAACAATGAGCAGTTCTTC
d_gene: .; j_gene: TRBJ2-3; abundance: .; v_gene: TRBV7-6; CDR3aa: CASSLRASSFTDTQYF; CDR3nt: TGTGCCAGCAGCTTACGGGCTAGCTCCTTCACAGATACGCAGTATTTT
d_gene: .; j_gene: TRBJ2-1; abundance: .; v_gene: TRBV29-1; CDR3aa: CSVEGVGTSAYNEQFF; CDR3nt: TGCAGCGTGGAGGGGGTGGGAACTAGCGCTTACAATGAGCAGTTCTTC
d_gene: .; j_gene: TRBJ2-3; abundance: .; v_gene: TRBV9; CDR3aa: CASSVTDRLPTDTQYF; CDR3nt: TGTGCCAGCAGCGTCACCGACAGGCTTCCCACAGATACGCAGTATTTT
d_gene: TRBD1; j_gene: TRBJ1-1; abundance: .; v_gene: TRBV11-2; CDR3aa: CASQDRAIGNTEAFF; CDR3nt: TGTGCCAGCCAGGACAGGGCGATTGGGAACACTGAAGCTTTCTTT
d_gene: TRBD1; j_gene: TRBJ2-7; abundance: few; v_gene: TRBV20-1; CDR3aa: CSASDRDRASYEQYF; CDR3nt: TGCAGTGCTAGTGACCGGGACAGGGCTTCCTACGAGCAGTACTTC
d_gene: TRBD1; j_gene: TRBJ2-5; abundance: .; v_gene: TRBV4-3; CDR3aa: CASSLTGTGEETQYF; CDR3nt: TGCGCCAGCAGTCTCACCGGGACAGGGGAAGAGACCCAGTACTTC
d_gene: .; j_gene: TRBJ2-1; abundance: .; v_gene: TRBV6-2/TRBV6-3; CDR3aa: CASSYSSGAGVIGEQFF; CDR3nt: TGTGCCAGCAGTTACTCCTCGGGGGCGGGAGTAATAGGTGAGCAGTTCTTC
d_gene: .; j_gene: TRBJ2-3; abundance: .; v_gene: TRBV18; CDR3aa: CASSPISGSTDTQYF; CDR3nt: TGTGCCAGCTCACCAATCTCAGGGAGCACAGATACGCAGTATTTT
d_gene: TRBD2; j_gene: TRBJ2-1; abundance: .; v_gene: TRBV7-3; CDR3aa: CASSLGAGSYNEQFF; CDR3nt: TGTGCCAGCAGCTTAGGAGCGGGATCTTACAATGAGCAGTTCTTC
d_gene: TRBD2; j_gene: TRBJ2-7; abundance: once; v_gene: TRBV28; CDR3aa: CASSLESGGVYEQYF; CDR3nt: TGTGCCAGCAGTTTGGAATCGGGAGGGGTCTACGAGCAGTACTTC
d_gene: .; j_gene: TRBJ2-7; abundance: few; v_gene: TRBV27; CDR3aa: CASSLFGGSEQYF; CDR3nt: TGTGCCAGCAGTTTATTCGGGGGATCCGAGCAGTACTTC